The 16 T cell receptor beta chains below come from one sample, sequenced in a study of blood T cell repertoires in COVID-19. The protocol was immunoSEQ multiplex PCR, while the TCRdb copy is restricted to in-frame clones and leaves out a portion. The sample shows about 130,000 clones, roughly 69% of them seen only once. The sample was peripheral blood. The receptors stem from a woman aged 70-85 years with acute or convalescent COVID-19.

CDR3 DNA sequence: TGTGCCAGCAGCAACCCCGGGACAGGGGGTACAGATACGCAGTATTTT. Its protein is CASSNPGTGGTDTQYF. V gene TRBV5-4 combines with J gene TRBJ2-3; 11 bases agree with TRBD1. Trimming cost V 4 bases and J 3 bases; bases outside gene matches: 7. The CDR3 runs to 16 residues. Germline CDR1 and CDR2: SGHNT and YYREEE (reference sequence).

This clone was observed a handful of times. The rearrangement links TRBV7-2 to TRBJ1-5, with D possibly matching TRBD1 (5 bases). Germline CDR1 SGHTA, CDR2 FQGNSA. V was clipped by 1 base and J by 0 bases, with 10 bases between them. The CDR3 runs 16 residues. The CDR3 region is CASSLGGQLSNQPQHF. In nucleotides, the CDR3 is TGTGCCAGCAGCTTAGGAGGACAACTTAGCAATCAGCCCCAGCATTTT.

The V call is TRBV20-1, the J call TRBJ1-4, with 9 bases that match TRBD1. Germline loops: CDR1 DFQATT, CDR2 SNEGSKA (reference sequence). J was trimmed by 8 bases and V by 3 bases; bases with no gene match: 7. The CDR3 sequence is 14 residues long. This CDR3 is CSASGGTGFEKLFF. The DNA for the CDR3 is TGCAGTGCTAGTGGAGGGACAGGGTTCGAAAAACTGTTTTTT.

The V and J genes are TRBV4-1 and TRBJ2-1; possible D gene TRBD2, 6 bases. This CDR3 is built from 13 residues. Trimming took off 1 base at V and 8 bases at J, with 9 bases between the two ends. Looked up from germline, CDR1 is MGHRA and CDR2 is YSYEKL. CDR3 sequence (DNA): TGCGCCAGCAGCCAAGCTGGAGGGTATGAGCAGTTCTTC. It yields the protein CASSQAGGYEQFF.

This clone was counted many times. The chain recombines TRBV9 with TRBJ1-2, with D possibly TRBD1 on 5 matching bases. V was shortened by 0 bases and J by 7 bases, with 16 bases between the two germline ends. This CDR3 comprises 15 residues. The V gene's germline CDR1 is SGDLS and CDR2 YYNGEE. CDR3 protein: CASSVEPRGRGGYTF. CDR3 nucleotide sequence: TGTGCCAGCAGCGTAGAGCCCCGAGGGAGGGGTGGCTACACCTTC.

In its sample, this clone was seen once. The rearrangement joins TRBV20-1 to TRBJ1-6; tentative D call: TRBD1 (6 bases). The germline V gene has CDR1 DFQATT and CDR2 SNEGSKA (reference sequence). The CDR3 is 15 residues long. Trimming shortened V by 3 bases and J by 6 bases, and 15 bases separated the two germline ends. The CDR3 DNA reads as TGCAGTGCTAGTTCGCGGGGGCGGGGTAATTCACCCCTCCACTTT. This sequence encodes CSASSRGRGNSPLHF.

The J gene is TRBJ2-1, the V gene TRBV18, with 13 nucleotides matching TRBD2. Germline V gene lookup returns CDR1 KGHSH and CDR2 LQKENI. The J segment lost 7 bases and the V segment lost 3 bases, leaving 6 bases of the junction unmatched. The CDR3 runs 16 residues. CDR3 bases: TGTGCCAGCTCACCCTCCGGGACTAGCGGGGTAAATGAGCAGTTCTTC. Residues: CASSPSGTSGVNEQFF.

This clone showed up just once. The CDR3 loop reads CASSRDTEDEQFF. CDR3 nucleotide sequence: TGTGCCAGCAGTCGAGACACGGAGGATGAGCAGTTCTTC. This rearrangement joins TRBV2 to TRBJ2-1, with D tentatively TRBD2 (5 bases). CDR3 length equals 13 residues. Germline lookup yields CDR1 SNHLY and CDR2 FYNNEI. V lost 5 bases and J 8 bases, leaving 13 bases between the germline ends.

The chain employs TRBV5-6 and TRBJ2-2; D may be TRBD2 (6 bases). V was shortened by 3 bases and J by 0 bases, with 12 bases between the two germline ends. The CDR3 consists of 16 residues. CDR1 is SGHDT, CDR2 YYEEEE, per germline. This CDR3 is CASSSVGGANTGELFF. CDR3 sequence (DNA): TGTGCCAGCAGCTCCGTTGGCGGGGCGAACACCGGGGAGCTGTTTTTT.

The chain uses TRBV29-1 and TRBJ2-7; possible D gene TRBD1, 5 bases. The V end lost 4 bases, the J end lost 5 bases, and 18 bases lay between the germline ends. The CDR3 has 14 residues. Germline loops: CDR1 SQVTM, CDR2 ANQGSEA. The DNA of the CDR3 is TGCAGCGTTGGCGGTCTTACAGGTTGGAACGAGCAGTACTTC. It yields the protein CSVGGLTGWNEQYF.

CDR3 in DNA: TGTGCCAGCAGTGGCAGTCAATCCAATCAGCCCCAGCATTTT. Encoded protein: CASSGSQSNQPQHF. This sequence joins TRBV2 and TRBJ1-5, with D uncertain. The CDR3 totals 14 residues. Germline CDR1 SNHLY, CDR2 FYNNEI. Trimming left V 4 bases short and J 3 bases short, with 10 bases between. Using reference TRBV2 and TRBJ1-5 for the parts outside the CDR3, the full variable domain is EPEVTQTPSHQVTQMGQEVILRCVPISNHLYFYWYRQILGQKVEFLVSFYNNEISEKSEIFDDQFSVERPDGSNFTLKIRSTKLEDSAMYFCASSGSQSNQPQHFGDGTRLSIL.

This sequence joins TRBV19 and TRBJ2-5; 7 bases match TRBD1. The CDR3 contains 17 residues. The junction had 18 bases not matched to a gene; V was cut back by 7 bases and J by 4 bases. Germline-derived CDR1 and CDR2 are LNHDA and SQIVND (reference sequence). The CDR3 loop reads CASTGRREGDSGETQYF. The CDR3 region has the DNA TGTGCCAGTACCGGGCGAAGGGAAGGGGACAGTGGAGAGACCCAGTACTTC.

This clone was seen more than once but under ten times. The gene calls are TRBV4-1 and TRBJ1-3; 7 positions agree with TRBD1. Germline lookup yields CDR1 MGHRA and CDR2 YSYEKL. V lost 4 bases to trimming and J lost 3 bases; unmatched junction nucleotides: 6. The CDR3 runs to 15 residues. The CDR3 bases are TGCGCCAGCAGCCCAGGAGGGGGCGGTGGAAACACCATATATTTT. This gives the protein CASSPGGGGGNTIYF.

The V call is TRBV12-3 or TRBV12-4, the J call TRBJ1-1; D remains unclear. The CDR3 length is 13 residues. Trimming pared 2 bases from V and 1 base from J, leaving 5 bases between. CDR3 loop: CASSLKQNTEAFF. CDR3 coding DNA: TGTGCCAGCAGTTTAAAACAGAACACTGAAGCTTTCTTT.

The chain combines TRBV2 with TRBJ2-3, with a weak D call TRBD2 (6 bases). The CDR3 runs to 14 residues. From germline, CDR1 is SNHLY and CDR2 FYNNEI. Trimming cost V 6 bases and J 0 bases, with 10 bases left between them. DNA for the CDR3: TGTGCCAGCAGGATAGCGGCTAGCACAGATACGCAGTATTTT. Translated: CASRIAASTDTQYF.

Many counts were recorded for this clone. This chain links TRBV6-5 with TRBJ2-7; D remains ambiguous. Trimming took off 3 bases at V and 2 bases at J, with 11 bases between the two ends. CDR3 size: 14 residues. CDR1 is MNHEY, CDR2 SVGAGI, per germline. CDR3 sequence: CASSYSQATYEQYF. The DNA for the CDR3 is TGTGCCAGCAGTTATTCGCAGGCGACCTACGAGCAGTACTTC.